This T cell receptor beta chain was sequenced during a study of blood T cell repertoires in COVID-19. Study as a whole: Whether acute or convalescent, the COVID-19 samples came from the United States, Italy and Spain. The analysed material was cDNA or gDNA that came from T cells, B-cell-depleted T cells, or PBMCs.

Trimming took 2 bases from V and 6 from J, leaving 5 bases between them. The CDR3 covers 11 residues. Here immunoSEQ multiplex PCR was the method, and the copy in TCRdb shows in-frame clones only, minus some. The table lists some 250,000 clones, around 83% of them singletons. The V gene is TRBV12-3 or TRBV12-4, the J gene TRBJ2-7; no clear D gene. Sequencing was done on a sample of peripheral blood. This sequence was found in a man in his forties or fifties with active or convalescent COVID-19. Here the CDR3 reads CASSLLVEQYF. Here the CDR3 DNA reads TGTGCCAGCAGTTTATTAGTCGAGCAGTACTTC.